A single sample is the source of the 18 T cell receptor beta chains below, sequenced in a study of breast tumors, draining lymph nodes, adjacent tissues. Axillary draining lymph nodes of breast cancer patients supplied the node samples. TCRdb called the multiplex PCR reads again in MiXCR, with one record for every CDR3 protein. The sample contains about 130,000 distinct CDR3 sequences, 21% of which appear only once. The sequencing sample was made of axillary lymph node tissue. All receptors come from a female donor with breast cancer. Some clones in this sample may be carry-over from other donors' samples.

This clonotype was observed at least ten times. CDR3 protein: CASSLGLAGAGELFF. CDR3 sequence (DNA): TGTGCCAGCAGCTTAGGACTAGCGGGAGCCGGGGAGCTGTTTTTT. The chain has TRBV7-9 and TRBJ2-2; 12 bases align to TRBD2. Germline lookup yields CDR1 SEHNR and CDR2 FQNEAQ (reference sequence). Losses at the gene ends were 1 base for V and 6 bases for J; bases not matched to a gene: 0. The CDR3 runs to 15 residues. The whole variable domain, filled in from reference TRBV7-9 and TRBJ2-2, reads DTGVSQNPRHKITKRGQNVTFRCDPISEHNRLYWYRQTLGQGPEFLTYFQNEAQLEKSRLLSDRFSAERPKGSFSTLEIQRTEQGDSAMYLCASSLGLAGAGELFFGEGSRLTVL.

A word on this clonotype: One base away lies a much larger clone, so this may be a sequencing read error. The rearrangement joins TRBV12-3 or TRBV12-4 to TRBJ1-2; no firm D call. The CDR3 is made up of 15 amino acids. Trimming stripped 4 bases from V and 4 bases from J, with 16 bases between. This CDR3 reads CASSSNPFDFYGYTF. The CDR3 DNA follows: TGTGCCAGCAGTTCCAACCCTTTCGATTTCTATGGCTACACCTTC.

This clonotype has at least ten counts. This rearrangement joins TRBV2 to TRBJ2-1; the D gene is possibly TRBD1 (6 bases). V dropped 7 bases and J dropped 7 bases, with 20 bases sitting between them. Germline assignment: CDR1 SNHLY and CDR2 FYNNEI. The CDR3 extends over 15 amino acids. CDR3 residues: CASTLLQGRGNEQFF. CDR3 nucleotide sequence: TGTGCCAGCACACTCCTACAGGGAAGAGGTAATGAGCAGTTCTTC. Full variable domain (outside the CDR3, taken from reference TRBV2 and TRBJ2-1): EPEVTQTPSHQVTQMGQEVILRCVPISNHLYFYWYRQILGQKVEFLVSFYNNEISEKSEIFDDQFSVERPDGSNFTLKIRSTKLEDSAMYFCASTLLQGRGNEQFFGPGTRLTVL.

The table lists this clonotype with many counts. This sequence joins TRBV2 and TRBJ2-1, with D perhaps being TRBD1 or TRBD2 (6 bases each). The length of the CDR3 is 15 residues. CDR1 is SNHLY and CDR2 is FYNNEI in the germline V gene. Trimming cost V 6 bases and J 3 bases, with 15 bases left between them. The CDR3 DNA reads TGTGCCAGCAGGGGACTCAAAGGGGGCTACAATGAGCAGTTCTTC. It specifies CASRGLKGGYNEQFF.

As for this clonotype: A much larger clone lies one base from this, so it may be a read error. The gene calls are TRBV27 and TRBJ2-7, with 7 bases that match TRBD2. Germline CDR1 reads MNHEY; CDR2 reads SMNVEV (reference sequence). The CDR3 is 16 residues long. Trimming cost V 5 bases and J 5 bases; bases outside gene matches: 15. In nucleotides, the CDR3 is TGTGCCAGCAGTCCTCACACCGGGGGGACGGACCACGAGCAGTACTTC. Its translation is CASSPHTGGTDHEQYF.

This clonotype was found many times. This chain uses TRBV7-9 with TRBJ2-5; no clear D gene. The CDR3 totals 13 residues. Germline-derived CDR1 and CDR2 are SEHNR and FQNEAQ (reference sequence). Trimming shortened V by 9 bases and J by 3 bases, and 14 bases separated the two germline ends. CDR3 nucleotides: TGTGCCAGTACTCGCGCCGATAAAGAGACCCAGTACTTC. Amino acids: CASTRADKETQYF.

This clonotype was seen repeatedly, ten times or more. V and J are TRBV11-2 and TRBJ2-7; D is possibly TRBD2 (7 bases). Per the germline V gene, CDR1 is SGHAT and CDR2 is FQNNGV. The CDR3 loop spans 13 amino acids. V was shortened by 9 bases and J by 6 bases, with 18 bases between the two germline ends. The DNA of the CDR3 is TGTGCCAGTAATCGAGGGGGGGCCGTCGAGCAGTACTTC. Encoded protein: CASNRGGAVEQYF.

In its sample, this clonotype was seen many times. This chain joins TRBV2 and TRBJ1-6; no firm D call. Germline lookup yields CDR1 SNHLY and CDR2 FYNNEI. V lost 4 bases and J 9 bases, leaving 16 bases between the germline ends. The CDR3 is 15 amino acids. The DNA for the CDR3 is TGTGCCAGCAGTGTAGAAACCGGCTGGGTTTCACCCCTCCACTTT. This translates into CASSVETGWVSPLHF.

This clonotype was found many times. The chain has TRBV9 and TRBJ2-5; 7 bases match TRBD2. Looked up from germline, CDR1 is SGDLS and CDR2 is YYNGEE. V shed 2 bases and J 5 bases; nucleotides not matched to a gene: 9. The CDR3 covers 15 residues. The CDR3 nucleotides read TGTGCCAGCAGCGTTATGGCGGGAGACCGGGAGACCCAGTACTTC. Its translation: CASSVMAGDRETQYF.

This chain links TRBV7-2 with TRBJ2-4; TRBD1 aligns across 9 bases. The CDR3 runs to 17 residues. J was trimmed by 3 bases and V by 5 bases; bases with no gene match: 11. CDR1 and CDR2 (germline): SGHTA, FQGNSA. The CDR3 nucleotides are TGTGCCAGCAGCACTACAGGGGGCGCTTTTGACAAAAACATTCAGTACTTC. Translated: CASSTTGGAFDKNIQYF.

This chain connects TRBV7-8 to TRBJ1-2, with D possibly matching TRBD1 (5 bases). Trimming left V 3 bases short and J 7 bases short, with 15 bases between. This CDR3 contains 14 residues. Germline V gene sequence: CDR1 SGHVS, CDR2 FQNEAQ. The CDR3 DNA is TGTGCCAGCAGCTTGACACGAGGAGGGGCTGGCTACACCTTC. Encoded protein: CASSLTRGGAGYTF.

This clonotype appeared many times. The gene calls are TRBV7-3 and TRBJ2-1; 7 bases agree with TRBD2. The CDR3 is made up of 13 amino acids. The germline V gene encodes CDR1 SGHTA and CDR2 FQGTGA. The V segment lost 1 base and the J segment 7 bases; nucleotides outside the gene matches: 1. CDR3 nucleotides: TGTGCCAGCAGCTTAAGGGACTATAATGAGCAGTTCTTC. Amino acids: CASSLRDYNEQFF.

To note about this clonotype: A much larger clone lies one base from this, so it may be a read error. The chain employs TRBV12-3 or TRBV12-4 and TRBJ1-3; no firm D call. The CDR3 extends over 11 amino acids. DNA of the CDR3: TGTGCCGGCAGTAAGACCTACACCATATATTTT. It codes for CAGSKTYTIYF.

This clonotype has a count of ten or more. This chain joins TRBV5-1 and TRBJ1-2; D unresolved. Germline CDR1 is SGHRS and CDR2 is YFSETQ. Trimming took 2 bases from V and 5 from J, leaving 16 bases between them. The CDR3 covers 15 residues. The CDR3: CASSFRLGYEYGYTF. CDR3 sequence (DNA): TGCGCCAGCAGCTTCAGGCTGGGGTACGAATATGGCTACACCTTC.

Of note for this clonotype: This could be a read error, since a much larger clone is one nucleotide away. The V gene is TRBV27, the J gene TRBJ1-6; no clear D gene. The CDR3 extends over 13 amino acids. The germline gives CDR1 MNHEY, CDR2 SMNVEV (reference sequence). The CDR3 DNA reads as TGTGCCAGCAGTTCCGGGAATAATTCACCCTTCCACTTT. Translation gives CASSSGNNSPFHF.

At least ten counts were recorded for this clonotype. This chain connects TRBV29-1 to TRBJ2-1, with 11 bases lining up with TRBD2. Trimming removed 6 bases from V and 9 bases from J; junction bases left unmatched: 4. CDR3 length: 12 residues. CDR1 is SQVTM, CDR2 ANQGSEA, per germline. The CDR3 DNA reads TGCAGCGTCATTAGCGGGAGGGGTGAGCAGTTCTTC. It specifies CSVISGRGEQFF.

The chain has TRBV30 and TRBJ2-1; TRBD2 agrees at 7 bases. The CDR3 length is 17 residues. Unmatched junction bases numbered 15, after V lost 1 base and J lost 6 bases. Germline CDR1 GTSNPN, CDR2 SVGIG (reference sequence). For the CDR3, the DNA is TGTGCCTGGAGTGGTGCGGGAGCGGGGTCGAGATGCAATGAGCAGTTCTTC. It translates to CAWSGAGAGSRCNEQFF.

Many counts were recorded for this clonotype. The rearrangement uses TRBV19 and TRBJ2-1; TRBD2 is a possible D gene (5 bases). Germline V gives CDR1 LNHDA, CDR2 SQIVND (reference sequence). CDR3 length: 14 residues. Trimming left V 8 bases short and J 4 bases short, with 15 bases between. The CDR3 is CASSSTAVYNEQFF. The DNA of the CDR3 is TGTGCCAGTTCGTCTACAGCGGTATACAATGAGCAGTTCTTC.